The 30 T cell receptor beta chains given below trace back to one sample, sequenced in a study of shared clonotypes between healthy human individuals. Profiling relied on immunoSEQ multiplex PCR, and the TCRdb table lists in-frame clones only, not all of them. The sample lists about a million clones, 60% to 85% occurring once. Sample: memory CD4+ T cells from PBMCs. Specified subset: CD45RA-negative fraction. The origin of the receptors is a man younger than 30 in good health. Some clones in this sample may be carry-over from other donors' samples.

This clone has only one observation. The chain has TRBV7-9 and TRBJ2-3; D could derive from TRBD1 or TRBD2 (5 bases each). The CDR3 covers 16 residues. Trimming stripped 3 bases from V and 4 bases from J, with 17 bases between. CDR1 SEHNR and CDR2 FQNEAQ come from the germline V gene (reference sequence). The CDR3 region is CASSFGTPTGPDTQYF. Here the CDR3 DNA reads TGTGCCAGCAGCTTCGGGACCCCAACCGGCCCAGATACGCAGTATTTT.

V is TRBV12-5 and J is TRBJ2-7; D might be TRBD1 (5 bases). Deletions cut 7 bases from V and 4 bases from J, with 11 bases between. CDR1 is LGHNT, CDR2 FRNRAP, per germline. This CDR3 contains 12 residues. The CDR3 is CASDLDRYEQYF. The CDR3 bases are TGTGCTAGTGACCTTGACAGATACGAGCAGTACTTC.

V gene TRBV7-2 combines with J gene TRBJ2-7, with D possibly being TRBD2 (5 bases). Germline loops: CDR1 SGHTA, CDR2 FQGNSA. Trimming pared 5 bases from V and 7 bases from J, leaving 12 bases between. This CDR3 has 12 residues. DNA for the CDR3: TGTGCCAGCAGCCACGAACGGGGAGAGCAGTACTTC. Protein product: CASSHERGEQYF.

The chain employs TRBV28 and TRBJ2-7; 8 bases match TRBD2. Germline V CDR1 and CDR2: MDHEN, SYDVKM. The CDR3 is 15 amino acids. J lost 5 bases, V lost 2 bases, and 8 bases had no gene match. CDR3 sequence (DNA): TGTGCCAGCAGTTTAGGGGCGGGAGGTAACCACGAGCAGTACTTC. This gives the protein CASSLGAGGNHEQYF.

J is TRBJ1-4 and V is TRBV30, with D unresolved. Trimming stripped 4 bases from V and 8 bases from J, with 17 bases between. The germline V gene has CDR1 GTSNPN and CDR2 SVGIG (reference sequence). The CDR3 contains 14 residues. CDR3 DNA: TGTGCCTGGAATTATGGAAGCAGTTGGGAAAAACTGTTTTTT. Residues: CAWNYGSSWEKLFF.

The genes are TRBV9 and TRBJ2-7, with D tentatively TRBD2 (5 bases). The V gene's germline CDR1 is SGDLS and CDR2 YYNGEE. V gave up 3 bases and J gave up 7 bases, with 17 bases separating them. CDR3 length: 14 residues. This CDR3 is CASSASLYPGEQYF. The CDR3 DNA reads as TGTGCCAGCAGCGCCTCCTTATATCCGGGGGAGCAGTACTTC.

This chain joins TRBV25-1 and TRBJ2-5, with D possibly matching TRBD2 (6 bases). CDR1 and CDR2 (germline): MGHDK, SYGVNS. This CDR3 is 14 amino acids long. The V end lost 4 bases, the J end lost 4 bases, and 13 bases lay between the germline ends. The CDR3 DNA reads TGTGCCAGCAGTGTCCGGGACTCGCGAGAGACCCAGTACTTC. Translating gives CASSVRDSRETQYF.

The genes are TRBV7-9 and TRBJ2-6, with 7 bases identical to TRBD2. The CDR3 contains 15 residues. The junction had 5 bases not matched to a gene; V was cut back by 5 bases and J by 4 bases. The germline V gene has CDR1 SEHNR and CDR2 FQNEAQ (reference sequence). The CDR3 loop is CASSPRGEGANVLTF. The CDR3 bases are TGTGCCAGCAGCCCCCGGGGGGAGGGGGCCAACGTCCTGACTTTC.

The chain carries TRBV7-9 and TRBJ2-3; 8 bases fit TRBD1. The CDR3 is 16 amino acids. Trimming cost V 5 bases and J 4 bases; bases outside gene matches: 11. Germline V gene data show CDR1 as SEHNR and CDR2 as FQNEAQ (reference sequence). The CDR3 reads CASSILQGAGSDTQYF. The DNA for the CDR3 is TGTGCCAGCAGCATACTCCAGGGGGCTGGGTCAGATACGCAGTATTTT.

This rearrangement joins TRBV6-5 to TRBJ2-7; D possibly matches TRBD1 or TRBD2 (5 bases each). This CDR3 comprises 15 residues. Germline CDR1 is MNHEY and CDR2 is SVGAGI. The V end lost 6 bases, the J end lost 4 bases, and 19 bases lay between the germline ends. As DNA, the CDR3 is TGTGCCAGCAGCCTAGGGGTGGAGGTACGGTACGAGCAGTACTTC. It encodes CASSLGVEVRYEQYF.

This rearrangement joins TRBV9 to TRBJ1-1; weak D call: TRBD1 (6 bases). Germline lookup yields CDR1 SGDLS and CDR2 YYNGEE. This CDR3 has 13 amino acids. Trimming shortened V by 7 bases and J by 3 bases, and 13 bases separated the two germline ends. In DNA form, the CDR3 reads TGTGCCAGCTCCAAACAGGGTTACACTGAAGCTTTCTTT. Its translation: CASSKQGYTEAFF.

This rearrangement joins TRBV7-9 to TRBJ2-7, with TRBD2 identical over 11 bases. Germline V CDR1 and CDR2: SEHNR, FQNEAQ (reference sequence). CDR3 length: 16 residues. J was trimmed by 5 bases and V by 1 base; bases with no gene match: 7. This CDR3 reads CASSLGASGRIHEQYF. The CDR3 DNA sequence: TGTGCCAGCAGCTTAGGGGCTAGCGGGAGGATCCACGAGCAGTACTTC.

The chain couples TRBV19 to TRBJ2-7; a weak D match, TRBD1 (5 bases). The CDR3 is 16 residues long. Germline CDR1 and CDR2: LNHDA and SQIVND (reference sequence). Trimming shortened V by 5 bases and J by 1 base, and 18 bases separated the two germline ends. DNA of the CDR3: TGTGCCAGTAGTGCCCCCGAGACAGCGAGATCCTACGAGCAGTACTTC. This sequence encodes CASSAPETARSYEQYF.

To note about this clone: A read error likely explains this, since a far larger clone differs by one base. The V and J genes are TRBV30 and TRBJ1-2; possible D gene TRBD1, 5 bases. The CDR3 consists of 14 residues. Germline values: CDR1 GTSNPN, CDR2 SVGIG (reference sequence). Trimming took off 3 bases at V and 1 base at J, with 12 bases between the two ends. Here the CDR3 reads CAWRRDGSNYGYTF. The DNA of the CDR3 is TGTGCCTGGAGACGGGACGGGAGTAACTATGGCTACACCTTC.

V and J are TRBV7-6 and TRBJ2-7; TRBD2 might be the D (7 bases). Germline CDR1 and CDR2: SGHVS and FNYEAQ. The length of the CDR3 is 17 residues. Trimming took 4 bases from V and 0 from J, leaving 19 bases between them. The CDR3 protein is CASSSGLGGPSSYEQYF. CDR3 in DNA: TGTGCCAGCAGCTCCGGCCTGGGGGGGCCGAGCTCCTACGAGCAGTACTTC.

This clone was seen at least ten times. The chain has TRBV7-3 and TRBJ2-5, with D possibly TRBD2 on 5 matching bases. The CDR3 has 13 residues. CDR1 and CDR2 (germline): SGHTA, FQGTGA. Deletions cut 2 bases from V and 3 bases from J, with 7 bases between. Here the CDR3 DNA reads TGTGCCAGCAGCTTAGAAGCGGAAGAGACCCAGTACTTC. Its protein is CASSLEAEETQYF.

This clone is a singleton in its sample. The genes are TRBV7-8 and TRBJ2-3, with D possibly matching TRBD1 (6 bases). The CDR3 has 14 residues. In germline, CDR1 is SGHVS, CDR2 FQNEAQ. Trimming removed 5 bases from V and 6 bases from J, with 15 bases in between. CDR3 amino acids: CASSNTKGVDTQYF. The CDR3, as DNA: TGTGCCAGCAGCAACACGAAGGGGGTGGATACGCAGTATTTT.

V gene TRBV28 combines with J gene TRBJ2-7; 7 nucleotides align to TRBD1. J was trimmed by 3 bases and V by 3 bases; bases with no gene match: 11. Germline V gives CDR1 MDHEN, CDR2 SYDVKM. The CDR3 sequence is 16 residues long. The CDR3 protein is CASSLTGTVKIYEQYF. In DNA form, the CDR3 reads TGTGCCAGCAGTTTGACCGGGACAGTAAAGATCTACGAGCAGTACTTC.

This rearrangement joins TRBV7-2 to TRBJ2-7, with D maybe TRBD2 (5 bases). Trimming pared 5 bases from V and 2 bases from J, leaving 13 bases between. The V gene's germline CDR1 is SGHTA and CDR2 FQGNSA. The CDR3 has 14 amino acids. The CDR3: CASSLMGVTYEQYF. The CDR3 nucleotides are TGTGCCAGCAGCCTGATGGGAGTAACCTACGAGCAGTACTTC.

The gene calls are TRBV10-1 and TRBJ2-1, with D possibly TRBD2 on 6 matching bases. Per germline, CDR1 WNHNN and CDR2 SYGVQD (reference sequence). Trimming cost V 3 bases and J 6 bases, with 12 bases left between them. This CDR3 contains 14 residues. The CDR3: CASSEGGARNEQFF. DNA for the CDR3: TGCGCCAGCAGTGAAGGAGGGGCCCGCAATGAGCAGTTCTTC.

This chain joins TRBV5-1 and TRBJ2-4; D might be TRBD1 or TRBD2, each matching 6 bases. Trimming left V 4 bases short and J 7 bases short, with 18 bases between. The CDR3 has 15 amino acids. Germline CDR1 reads SGHRS; CDR2 reads YFSETQ. The CDR3 loop is CASSGGGSGKNIQYF. CDR3 bases: TGCGCCAGCAGCGGAGGGGGGTCCGGTAAGAACATTCAGTACTTC.

In regard to this clone: The likely explanation is a read error, given a far larger clone one base away. This chain joins TRBV2 and TRBJ1-5; tentative D call: TRBD1 (6 bases). The V end was cut by 4 bases, the J end by 0 bases, with 10 bases between. This CDR3 comprises 15 residues. From germline, CDR1 is SNHLY and CDR2 FYNNEI. The CDR3 protein is CASSGGGFSNQPQHF. CDR3 DNA sequence: TGTGCCAGCAGTGGAGGGGGATTTAGCAATCAGCCCCAGCATTTT.

The rearrangement uses TRBV10-1 and TRBJ1-1; D is ambiguous. Looked up from germline, CDR1 is WNHNN and CDR2 is SYGVQD (reference sequence). Trimming took off 0 bases at V and 1 base at J, with 9 bases between the two ends. The CDR3 sequence is 15 residues long. The CDR3 DNA reads as TGCGCCAGCAGTGAGTCCGGGTCAGCGAACACTGAAGCTTTCTTT. Protein product: CASSESGSANTEAFF.

This clone was seen only once. V and J are TRBV2 and TRBJ2-1, with D perhaps matching TRBD1 (6 bases). Deletions cut 5 bases from V and 9 bases from J, with 11 bases between. This CDR3 region has 12 residues. Germline CDR1 reads SNHLY; CDR2 reads FYNNEI. In nucleotides, the CDR3 is TGTGCCAGCAGTACTCAGGGGATTGAGCAGTTCTTC. Encoded protein: CASSTQGIEQFF.

A few counts support this clone. The chain combines TRBV27 with TRBJ1-5; a possible D gene is TRBD1 (6 bases). Between the trimmed V and J ends, which lost 2 bases and 5 bases, there was a span of 13 bases. The CDR3 is 15 amino acids. Germline V gene data show CDR1 as MNHEY and CDR2 as SMNVEV (reference sequence). The CDR3, as DNA: TGTGCCAGCAGTTTACGAGGGGGGGGGTATCAGCCCCAGCATTTT. Protein sequence: CASSLRGGGYQPQHF.

The V call is TRBV19, the J call TRBJ2-1; no clear D gene. Germline assignment: CDR1 LNHDA and CDR2 SQIVND (reference sequence). The CDR3 consists of 15 residues. Trimming shortened V by 3 bases and J by 8 bases, and 17 bases separated the two germline ends. CDR3 in DNA: TGTGCCAGTAGTATGGAGACGGGTGGCTGGCATGAGCAGTTCTTC. It yields the protein CASSMETGGWHEQFF.

The gene calls are TRBV6-4 and TRBJ2-7, with 13 nucleotides matching TRBD2. The junction had 2 bases not matched to a gene; V was cut back by 6 bases and J by 3 bases. This CDR3 has 14 amino acids. Germline lookup yields CDR1 MRHNA and CDR2 SNTAGT. The CDR3, as DNA: TGTGCCAGCAGCAGGACTAGCGGGAGCTACGAGCAGTACTTC. As protein: CASSRTSGSYEQYF.

This clone was observed at least ten times. The chain links TRBV21-1 to TRBJ2-3; TRBD2 was called by the table and not checked on the DNA. TRBV21-1 is a pseudogene. The CDR3 runs to 16 residues. The DNA for the CDR3 is TGTGCCAGCAGCAAGGACTGCGGGAGGTCCGGAGATACGCAGTATTTT. Protein sequence: CASSKDCGRSGDTQYF.

The genes are TRBV7-3 and TRBJ1-4; 7 bases are a match to TRBD1. Germline CDR1 reads SGHTA; CDR2 reads FQGTGA. The CDR3 length is 18 residues. The V segment lost 5 bases and the J segment 5 bases; nucleotides outside the gene matches: 17. DNA of the CDR3: TGTGCCAGCAGCCGAGCCTACTCTAGGGGGCAAGGCAATGAAAAACTGTTTTTT. Translating gives CASSRAYSRGQGNEKLFF.

The chain links TRBV18 to TRBJ2-7; the D gene is possibly TRBD2 (6 bases). Germline lookup yields CDR1 KGHSH and CDR2 LQKENI. The CDR3 runs to 15 residues. Trimming shortened V by 0 bases and J by 2 bases, and 11 bases separated the two germline ends. The CDR3 is CASSPPYGGTYEQYF. In DNA, the CDR3 is TGTGCCAGCTCACCACCGTATGGGGGGACCTACGAGCAGTACTTC.